This T cell receptor (beta chain) comes out of a study of blood T cell repertoires in COVID-19. Background on the study: Specimens from acute and convalescent COVID-19 originated in the United States, Italy and Spain. Nucleic acid was either cDNA or gDNA, and it came from T cells, B-cell-depleted T cells, or PBMCs.

Original analysis: Using reference gene primer amplification, nucleated cell counts were estimated. Profiled with immunoSEQ multiplex PCR; TCRdb holds only in-frame clones, not every one. The DNA was the basis for D and trimming; V, J and clone size are from that table. This table has about 93,000 clones, more than 65% appearing once. This clone showed up just once. The ends were cut back, 5 bases at V and 6 bases at J, with 17 bases in the middle. Germline V gives CDR1 MDHEN, CDR2 SYDVKM. The CDR3 spans 15 residues. The TCR was taken from a human donor in a cohort sampled during active COVID-19. The sequenced sample consisted of peripheral blood. The chain has TRBV28 and TRBJ1-5; D possibly corresponds to TRBD1 (5 bases). Here the CDR3 reads CASSLDLRGGQPQHF. CDR3 sequence (DNA): TGTGCCAGCAGTCTGGACCTCCGCGGGGGTCAGCCCCAGCATTTT.